This T cell receptor (beta chain) was found in a study of cytomegalovirus exposure and HLA in healthy donors. Study-wide findings and caveats: Later analysis identified several of the most significant clusters that appeared linked to common viral pathogens. One variant, a missense change in DCLRE1C, was linked in a later analysis to TCR beta V- and J-gene trimming. Rare sequences made up most TCRs, while some public TCRs were found in many donors.

A remark on this clone: Its antigen is as yet unknown. Sequence at one end of the junction differs from germline and may be a read error.

The CDR3 covers 15 residues. Germline CDR1 reads SGHRS; CDR2 reads YFSETQ. Primers included in the PCR were 60 Vbeta and 13 Jbeta primers. Assay: immunoSEQ multiplex PCR; the TCRdb copy retains only in-frame clones and omits some. The sample lists some 30,000 clones, roughly 44% seen once, with roughly 2% in the top ten. This chain connects TRBV5-1 to TRBJ1-1; 7 bases are shared with TRBD1. The sample comprised PBMCs. This TCR derives from a woman aged 45-59 years in good health and CMV-seronegative. The CDR3 bases are TGCGCCACCAGCTTGGAAGTGGCAGGGGGCACTGAAGCTTTCTTT. Translating gives CATSLEVAGGTEAFF.